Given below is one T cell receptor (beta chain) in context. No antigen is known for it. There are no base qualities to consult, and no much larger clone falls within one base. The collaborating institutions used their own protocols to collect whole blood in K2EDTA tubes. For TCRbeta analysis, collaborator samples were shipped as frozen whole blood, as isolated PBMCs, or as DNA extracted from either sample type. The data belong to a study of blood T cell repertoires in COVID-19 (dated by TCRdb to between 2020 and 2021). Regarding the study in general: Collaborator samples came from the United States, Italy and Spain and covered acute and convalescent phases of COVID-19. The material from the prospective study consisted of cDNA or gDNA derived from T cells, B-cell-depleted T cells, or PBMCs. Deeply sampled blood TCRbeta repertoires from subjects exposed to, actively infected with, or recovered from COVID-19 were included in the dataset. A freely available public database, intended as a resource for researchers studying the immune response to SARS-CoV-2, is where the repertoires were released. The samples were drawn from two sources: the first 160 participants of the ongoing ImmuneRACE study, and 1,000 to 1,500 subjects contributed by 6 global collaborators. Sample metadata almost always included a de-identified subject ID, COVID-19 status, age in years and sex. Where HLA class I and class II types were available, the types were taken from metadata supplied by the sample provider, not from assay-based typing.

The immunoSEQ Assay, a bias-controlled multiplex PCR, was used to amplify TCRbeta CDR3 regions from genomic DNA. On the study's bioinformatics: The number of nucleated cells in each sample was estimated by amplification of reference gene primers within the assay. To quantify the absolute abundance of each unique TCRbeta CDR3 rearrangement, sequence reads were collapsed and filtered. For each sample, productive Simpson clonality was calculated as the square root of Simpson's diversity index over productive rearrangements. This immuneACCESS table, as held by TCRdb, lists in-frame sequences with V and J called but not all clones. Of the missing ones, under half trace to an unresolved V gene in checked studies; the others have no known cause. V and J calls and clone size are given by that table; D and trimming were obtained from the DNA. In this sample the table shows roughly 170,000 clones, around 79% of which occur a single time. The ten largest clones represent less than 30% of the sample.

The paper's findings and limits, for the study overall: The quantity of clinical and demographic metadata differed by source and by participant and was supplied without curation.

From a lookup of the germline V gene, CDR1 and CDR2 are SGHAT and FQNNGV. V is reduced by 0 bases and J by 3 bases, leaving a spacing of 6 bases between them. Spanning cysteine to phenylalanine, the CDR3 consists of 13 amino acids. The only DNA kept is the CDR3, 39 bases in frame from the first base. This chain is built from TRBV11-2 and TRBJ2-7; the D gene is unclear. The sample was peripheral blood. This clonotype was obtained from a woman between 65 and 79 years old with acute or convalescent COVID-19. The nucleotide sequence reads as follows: TGTGCCAGCAGCTTAGAAGACTTCTACGAGCAGTACTTC. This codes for CASSLEDFYEQYF.